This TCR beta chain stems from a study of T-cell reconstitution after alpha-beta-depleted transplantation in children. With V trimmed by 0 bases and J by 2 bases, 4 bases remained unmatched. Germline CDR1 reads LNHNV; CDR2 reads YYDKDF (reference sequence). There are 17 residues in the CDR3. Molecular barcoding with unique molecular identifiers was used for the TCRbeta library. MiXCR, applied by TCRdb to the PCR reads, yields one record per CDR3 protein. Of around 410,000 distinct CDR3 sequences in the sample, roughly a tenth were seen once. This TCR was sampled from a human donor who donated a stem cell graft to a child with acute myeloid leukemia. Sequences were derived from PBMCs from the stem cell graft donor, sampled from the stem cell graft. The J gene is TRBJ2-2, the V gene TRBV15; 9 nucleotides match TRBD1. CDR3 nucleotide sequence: TGTGCCACCAGCAGAGATCTGGGACAGGGAAACACCGGGGAGCTGTTTTTT. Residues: CATSRDLGQGNTGELFF.